One and the same sample provided the 26 T cell receptor beta chains below, sequenced in a study of T cell clonality in common variable immunodeficiency. Sequencing used immunoSEQ multiplex PCR; TCRdb keeps in-frame clones, though not all of them. This table holds tens of thousands of clones with no singletons; the top ten claim around 2%. The sequenced sample consisted of peripheral blood mononuclear cells. The receptor source for this set is a person between 18 and 75 years old in good health.

The sample holds many counts of this clone. The observed sequence ends 3 residues before the CDR3 terminus, with the missing tail filled in from the germline J gene. Different DNA sequences within this sample yield the same CDR3. V and J are TRBV18 and TRBJ1-3, with no clear D. V lost 2 bases to trimming and J lost 4 bases, with 9 bases between them. Germline-derived CDR1 and CDR2 are KGHSH and LQKENI. The length of the CDR3 is 14 residues. CDR3 loop: CASSPGGFGNTIYF. The DNA read from the CDR3 is TGTGCCAGCTCACCAGGAGGGTTCGGAAACACC.

This clone has ten or more counts. Read coverage stops 3 residues before the CDR3 terminus; the germline J gene supplies the remainder. V is TRBV19 and J is TRBJ2-3; 9 bases match TRBD2. The CDR3 contains 15 residues. The V segment lost 6 bases and the J segment 3 bases; nucleotides outside the gene matches: 7. Germline CDR1 reads LNHDA; CDR2 reads SQIVND (reference sequence). CDR3 bases read: TGTGCCAGTAGAGCGGGACTAGCAGAGACAGATACG. This encodes CASRAGLAETDT. The entire CDR3 sequence reads CASRAGLAETDTQYF.

This clone was counted at least ten times. The read gets to within 3 residues of the CDR3 end, and the germline J gene fills in the rest. The chain is built from TRBV30 and TRBJ2-1, with 8 bases matching TRBD2. Trimming at V came to 0 bases and at J to 2 bases, leaving 12 bases not matched to a gene. This CDR3 region has 18 residues. Per germline, CDR1 GTSNPN and CDR2 SVGIG (reference sequence). CDR3 bases read: TGTGCCTGGAGTGTACGGGGTAGTGGCGGGAGGCCCTACAATGAG. Its translation is CAWSVRGSGGRPYNE. The whole CDR3 sequence reads CAWSVRGSGGRPYNEQFF.

In this sample, this clone turned up many times. The sequenced part of the CDR3 DNA is TGTGCCTGGAGTCGGGAGGGGAATCAGCCC. Its protein product is CAWSREGNQP. In full, the CDR3 is CAWSREGNQPQHF. The rearrangement joins TRBV30 to TRBJ1-5; D perhaps matches TRBD1 (5 bases). The read comes to an end 3 residues before the CDR3 does, leaving the germline J gene to fill in the end. The V gene's germline CDR1 is GTSNPN and CDR2 SVGIG (reference sequence). The germline V and J ends were trimmed by 2 bases and 4 bases, with 9 bases remaining between them. This CDR3 comprises 13 residues.

This clone occurred many times. The read falls 3 residues short of the CDR3 end, and the missing part is taken from the germline J gene. V is TRBV20-1 and J is TRBJ2-3, with 12 positions matching TRBD2. The CDR3 length is 16 residues. The V gene's germline CDR1 is DFQATT and CDR2 SNEGSKA (reference sequence). V lost 1 base to trimming and J lost 2 bases; unmatched junction nucleotides: 4. CDR3 DNA (partial): TGCAGTGCTAGAGGACTAGCGGGAGAACTCACAGATACG. Amino acids: CSARGLAGELTDT. The CDR3 in full is CSARGLAGELTDTQYF.

This clone was observed many times. The CDR3 end lies 3 residues beyond the end of the read and is filled in from the germline J gene. This chain uses TRBV20-1 with TRBJ1-4; 7 nucleotides align to TRBD1. Germline V gene sequence: CDR1 DFQATT, CDR2 SNEGSKA (reference sequence). V dropped 5 bases and J dropped 7; count of bases not matched to a gene: 13. The CDR3 has 15 amino acids. CDR3 loop: CSASPGGRGVEKLFF. The DNA read from the CDR3 is TGCAGTGCTTCCCCCGGGGGCAGGGGGGTTGAAAAA.

This clone was counted only a few times. At one of its ends the junction is not consistent with the germline gene, which may arise from a read error. The read finishes 3 residues shy of the CDR3 end, and the germline J gene is used to complete it. Within the sample, other DNA sequences also encode this same CDR3. The chain has TRBV19 and TRBJ1-3; D is perhaps TRBD1 (6 bases). The germline gives CDR1 LNHDA, CDR2 SQIVND (reference sequence). The CDR3 loop spans 16 amino acids. This chain's CDR3 is CASSIQGPFPGNTIYF. The part of the CDR3 DNA that was read is TGTGCCAGTAGTATTCAGGGGCCCTTCCCTGGAAACACG.

This clone came up many times. At one end, the junction sequence differs from germline, possibly due to a read error. The read stops 3 residues short of the end of the CDR3; the missing end is completed from the germline J gene. The chain has TRBV4-2 and TRBJ2-5; TRBD1 aligns across 8 bases. The CDR3 is 14 residues long. Per germline, CDR1 LGHNA and CDR2 YNFKEQ. The part of the CDR3 DNA that was read is TGCGCCAGCAGCCACAGGGGGGCCGGAGAGACC. The encoded protein is CASSHRGAGET. The CDR3, in full, reads CASSHRGAGETQYF.

This clone occurred a few times. Read sequence stops 3 residues before the CDR3 end, and the germline J gene provides the missing end. The chain uses TRBV6-2 or TRBV6-3 and TRBJ2-4; TRBD1 is a possible D gene (5 bases). Germline V lookup: CDR1 MNHEY, CDR2 SVGEGT. This CDR3 comprises 14 residues. The CDR3 reads CASSLPDTYYGQYF. The sequenced part of the CDR3 DNA is TGTGCCAGCTCCCTACCGGACACATACTATGGT.

This clone came up a few times. The CDR3 end is not reached by the read, which stops 3 residues before it; the germline J gene fills it in. V and J are TRBV7-9 and TRBJ2-3, with TRBD2 matching over 12 bases. Germline CDR1 and CDR2: SEHNR and FQNEAQ (reference sequence). CDR3 length: 14 residues. V lost 9 bases, J lost 0 bases, and 1 base stayed unmatched. The CDR3 DNA, read in part, is TGTGCCAGTCTAGCGGGAGGGAGCACAGATACG. This gives the protein CASLAGGSTDT. The complete CDR3 protein is CASLAGGSTDTQYF. The entire variable domain, with the rest obtained from reference TRBV7-9 and TRBJ2-3, is as follows: DTGVSQNPRHKITKRGQNVTFRCDPISEHNRLYWYRQTLGQGPEFLTYFQNEAQLEKSRLLSDRFSAERPKGSFSTLEIQRTEQGDSAMYLCASLAGGSTDTQYFGPGTRLTVL.

This clone was seen ten or more times. The read terminates 3 residues ahead of where the CDR3 ends, so the germline J gene completes it. The chain joins TRBV20-1 to TRBJ2-1; a possible D gene is TRBD2 (5 bases). There are 17 residues in the CDR3. V gave up 2 bases and J gave up 9 bases, with 26 bases separating them. The germline CDR1 and CDR2 sequences are DFQATT and SNEGSKA (reference sequence). The sequenced CDR3 bases are TGCAGTGCTAGACGGGGTCGGGTGACTAACCCGTCGGGTGAG. It yields the protein CSARRGRVTNPSGE. The complete CDR3 sequence is CSARRGRVTNPSGEQFF.

In its sample, this clone was seen a few times. The DNA ends 3 residues before the CDR3 does, and the rest of the CDR3 is filled in from the germline J gene. The chain has TRBV19 and TRBJ1-2, with D unresolved. The germline V gene encodes CDR1 LNHDA and CDR2 SQIVND (reference sequence). There are 17 residues in the CDR3. The part of the CDR3 DNA that was read is TGTGCCAGTAGTATAGACCCAGCGGGAGGACCCTACAATGAC. Its translation: CASSIDPAGGPYND. The full CDR3 protein is CASSIDPAGGPYNDYTF.

This clone was seen at least ten times. Read sequence stops 3 residues before the CDR3 end, and the germline J gene provides the missing end. The chain carries TRBV19 and TRBJ1-1, with a tentative D call TRBD1 (5 bases). This CDR3 has 14 residues. V was pared by 0 bases and J by 4 bases, with 9 bases between. The germline V gene has CDR1 LNHDA and CDR2 SQIVND (reference sequence). CDR3 DNA (partial): TGTGCCAGTAGTATAGATCGGGGGAGCACTGAA. It specifies CASSIDRGSTE. The whole CDR3 sequence is CASSIDRGSTEAFF.

This clone was seen a handful of times. The sequence runs out 3 residues before the end of the CDR3; the remainder is reconstructed from the germline J gene. The rearrangement uses TRBV6-2 or TRBV6-3 and TRBJ2-2; weak D call: TRBD1 (5 bases). CDR3 length equals 17 residues. Germline V lookup: CDR1 MNHEY, CDR2 SVGEGT. The CDR3 spells CASSRTPHDSGANVLFF. Incomplete CDR3 DNA: TGTGCCAGCAGCAGAACCCCGCACGACTCTGGGGCCAACGTG.

This clone was seen many times. The observed sequence ends 3 residues before the CDR3 terminus, with the missing tail filled in from the germline J gene. The J gene is TRBJ1-2, the V gene TRBV7-8, with TRBD1 matching 7 bases. The germline V gene encodes CDR1 SGHVS and CDR2 FQNEAQ. V shed 4 bases and J 6 bases; nucleotides not matched to a gene: 8. CDR3 length: 14 amino acids. CDR3 in amino acids: CASSSPSRGHGYTF. CDR3 DNA, as far as it was read: TGTGCCAGCAGCTCCCCGTCGAGGGGGCATGGC. The variable domain in full, with the rest retrieved from reference TRBV7-8 and TRBJ1-2, is GAGVSQSPRYKVAKRGQDVALRCDPISGHVSLFWYQQALGQGPEFLTYFQNEAQLDKSGLPSDRFFAERPEGSVSTLKIQRTQQEDSAVYLCASSSPSRGHGYTFGSGTRLTVV.

This clone came up many times. Read sequence stops 3 residues before the CDR3 end, and the germline J gene provides the missing end. The V and J genes are TRBV18 and TRBJ2-4; 7 positions match TRBD1. V was clipped by 3 bases and J by 2 bases; unmatched bases: 7. The CDR3 runs to 16 residues. Germline assignment: CDR1 KGHSH and CDR2 LQKENI. CDR3 in amino acids: CASSPDRDLSKNIQYF. The part of the CDR3 DNA that was read is TGTGCCAGCTCACCTGACAGGGATTTGTCCAAAAACATT.

This clone was seen at least ten times. Incomplete CDR3 DNA: TGTGCCAGCAGCTTAGAGGCCACAGGCGAAAAA. Protein: CASSLEATGEK. The whole CDR3 region reads CASSLEATGEKLFF. The rearrangement uses TRBV7-9 and TRBJ1-4, with a possible D match to TRBD1 (5 bases). Read sequence stops 3 residues before the CDR3 end, and the germline J gene provides the missing end. V shed 1 base and J shed 8 bases, with 11 bases lying between them. The germline V gene has CDR1 SEHNR and CDR2 FQNEAQ (reference sequence). This CDR3 has 14 residues.

This clone was counted at least ten times. The CDR3 end falls 3 residues outside the read, so it is completed with the germline J gene. The chain uses TRBV2 and TRBJ2-3, with 13 bases lining up with TRBD2. Germline V CDR1 and CDR2: SNHLY, FYNNEI. V shed 7 bases, J shed 6 bases, and the junction held 4 bases outside the gene matches. The CDR3 length is 14 residues. CDR3 DNA, as far as it was read: TGTGCCAGCATCCGGACTAGCGGGAGTGATACG. It translates to CASIRTSGSDT. The entire CDR3 protein is CASIRTSGSDTQYF.

This clone has a count of ten or more. Coverage ceases 3 residues before the CDR3 finishes, and the germline J gene fills in the end. The chain is built from TRBV20-1 and TRBJ1-6; TRBD1 agrees at 7 bases. V dropped 8 bases and J dropped 5; count of bases not matched to a gene: 3. Germline CDR1 DFQATT, CDR2 SNEGSKA (reference sequence). The CDR3 runs 12 residues. The CDR3: CSTGEDNSPLHF. CDR3 DNA (partial): TGCAGTACAGGGGAGGATAATTCACCC.

This clone was counted at least ten times. The read falls 3 residues short of the CDR3 end, and the missing part is taken from the germline J gene. The rearrangement links TRBV6-2 or TRBV6-3 to TRBJ2-7; possible D gene TRBD2, 6 bases. This CDR3 spans 13 amino acids. V lost 5 bases to trimming and J lost 3 bases, with 11 bases between them. Germline CDR1 is MNHEY and CDR2 is SVGEGT. CDR3 loop: CASSSGLNYEQYF. The sequenced part of the CDR3 DNA is TGTGCCAGCAGTAGCGGACTAAACTACGAG.

This clone was counted at least ten times. From the germline J gene comes the end of the CDR3, since the read stops 3 residues before it. The chain carries TRBV20-1 and TRBJ2-5; TRBD2 agrees at 13 bases. The CDR3 extends over 13 amino acids. Germline CDR1 DFQATT, CDR2 SNEGSKA (reference sequence). V was pared by 8 bases and J by 3 bases, with 3 bases of the junction left unmatched. The CDR3 protein is CSQGLAGEETQYF. The covered CDR3 bases are TGCAGTCAAGGACTAGCGGGAGAAGAGACC.

This clone has at least ten counts. Read sequence stops 3 residues before the CDR3 end, and the germline J gene provides the missing end. The chain combines TRBV7-2 with TRBJ1-5, with a weak D call TRBD1 (5 bases). The CDR3 consists of 14 residues. Germline V gives CDR1 SGHTA, CDR2 FQGNSA. V lost 5 bases, J lost 4 bases, and 12 bases lay in between. The CDR3 protein is CASSSGTPNQPQHF. The covered CDR3 bases are TGTGCCAGCAGCAGCGGGACCCCGAATCAGCCC. The full variable domain, with the rest looked up from reference TRBV7-2 and TRBJ1-5, is GAGVSQSPSNKVTEKGKDVELRCDPISGHTALYWYRQSLGQGLEFLIYFQGNSAPDKSGLPSDRFSAERTGGSVSTLTIQRTQQEDSAVYLCASSSGTPNQPQHFGDGTRLSIL.

This clone showed up many times. The observed sequence ends 3 residues before the CDR3 terminus, with the missing tail filled in from the germline J gene. The rearrangement joins TRBV28 to TRBJ2-5; 7 bases fit TRBD1. The CDR3 runs to 14 residues. Germline V gives CDR1 MDHEN, CDR2 SYDVKM. After removal of 6 bases from V and 5 bases from J, the junction contained 9 bases not matched to a gene. The CDR3 reads CASRGSGGPETQYF. The DNA read from the CDR3 is TGTGCCAGCAGGGGTTCAGGGGGTCCGGAGACC.

At least ten counts were recorded for this clone. The CDR3 is cut off 3 residues early in the read; its end comes from the germline J gene. The V call is TRBV18, the J call TRBJ1-3; no clear D. The germline V gene encodes CDR1 KGHSH and CDR2 LQKENI. V lost 1 base and J 0 bases, leaving 7 bases between the germline ends. CDR3 length equals 15 residues. The CDR3 region is CASSPQALSGNTIYF. The sequenced CDR3 bases are TGTGCCAGCTCACCACAGGCCCTCTCTGGAAACACC.

This clone was recorded at least ten times. The CDR3 extends 3 residues past the end of the read, so its final part is completed from the germline J gene. The chain has TRBV2 and TRBJ2-1; D remains unclear. The CDR3 loop spans 13 amino acids. Trimming stripped 1 base from V and 5 bases from J, with 6 bases between. Germline CDR1 and CDR2: SNHLY and FYNNEI. The sequenced part of the CDR3 DNA is TGTGCCAGCAGTGAAGGTCTCGACAATGAG. Amino acid sequence: CASSEGLDNE. The entire CDR3 protein reads CASSEGLDNEQFF.

As regards this clone: Coverage ceases 3 residues before the CDR3 finishes, and the germline J gene fills in the end. The chain recombines TRBV27 with TRBJ2-7, with 10 nucleotides matching TRBD2. Germline V gives CDR1 MNHEY, CDR2 SMNVEV (reference sequence). The CDR3 spans 15 residues. Germline trimming cut 3 bases from V and 1 base from J; bases unmatched to any gene: 3. The CDR3 loop is CASSFGLAESYEQYF. CDR3 bases read: TGTGCCAGCAGTTTCGGACTAGCGGAGTCCTACGAG.